This T cell receptor beta chain came from a study of T cells in localized non-small cell lung cancer (dated by TCRdb to 2018 to 2020). Background on the whole study: The study examined T cell repertoires in roughly 240 patients with early-stage NSCLC and compared tumors with uninvolved tumor-adjacent lungs. All 230 or so NSCLC patients in the cohort were treatment-naive and had localized lung tumors that were resected. A mean age of approximately 66 years was recorded for the NSCLC patients, of whom under 150 were male and about a hundred were female. Overall study outcomes, separate from this receptor: Higher T cell density in blood was associated with longer overall survival, whereas higher clonality in adjacent lung was associated with shorter survival. A median of approximately 57 of the top 100 tumor clones were detected in paired uninvolved adjacent lung, and around 30 of these tumor clones were also found among the top 100 clones of the paired uninvolved adjacent lung. Uninvolved tumor-adjacent lung showed the highest T cell clonality, higher than tumor, which suggests more focused antigenic responses in the adjacent lung. Because the study design was exploratory, TCR variables were selected using unadjusted p-values without false-discovery rate correction. Because multi-region tumor sequencing was not done, intratumor heterogeneity could not be ruled out.

As concerns this clone: Its antigen is not yet known. Nothing much larger sits one base from this clone, and base qualities are not available.

From the germline V gene, CDR1 is SNHLY and CDR2 is FYNNEI. From the cysteine up to the phenylalanine, the CDR3 has a length of 16 residues. The kept DNA is CDR3 alone, 48 bases in frame from the first base. Trimming at the junction amounts to 0 bases on V and 3 bases on J, and the germline ends lie 11 bases apart. At diagnosis, tumor, uninvolved tumor-adjacent lung and peripheral blood were collected and then preserved as a mix of FFPE and fresh-frozen material. Blood samples were analyzed as peripheral blood mononuclear cells for TCR repertoire profiling. TCR beta CDR3 regions were sequenced from DNA using the immunoSEQ Assay. As for the authors' bioinformatics: To compute T cell density, TCR beta template counts were normalized to usable DNA, which was estimated by amplifying housekeeping genes. Richness was estimated using the preseqR package, with extrapolation to 400,000 templates for PBMC samples and to 120,000 templates for tissue samples. Clonality was calculated as one minus Pielou's evenness. Tissue-enriched TCRs were identified by differential abundance testing using productive amino-acid clonotypes, minimum total count 5 and alpha 0.1. The Jaccard Index and the Morisita Overlap Index were used to quantify repertoire overlap between compartments. GLIPH clustered TCR beta CDR3s with public tetramer-defined viral CDR3s; viral motifs required at least three viral sequences plus V-gene enrichment. TCRdb mirrors the immuneACCESS table, restricted to in-frame sequences. Some clones are absent from its copies; in checked studies, under half trace to an unresolved V gene, and the reason for the others is unknown. The V and J calls and clone size are taken from that table; D and trimming were inferred from the DNA. The sample table shows 20,000 to 30,000 clones, and roughly 80% are seen once. The ten largest clones add up to approximately 9.5% of the sample.

The source of this sequence is a man between 40 and 69 years old with stage III squamous cell lung carcinoma. Sample: peripheral blood, taken before any cancer treatment. This receptor chain uses TRBV2 and TRBJ1-4; the D gene is perhaps TRBD1, from 5 matching bases. The nucleotides are TGTGCCAGCAGTGAAGCGCCTCGGGGCGCTAATGAAAAACTGTTTTTT. This codes for CASSEAPRGANEKLFF.